What follows describes a single T cell receptor beta chain. Its specificity is not known. This CDR3 spans 13 amino acids. The ends were cut back, 3 bases at V and 7 bases at J, with 10 bases in the middle. The V gene's germline CDR1 is SGHTA and CDR2 FQGTGA. This specimen belongs to a study of cytomegalovirus exposure and HLA in healthy donors. PCR amplification relied on 60 Vbeta primers (plus 13 Jbeta primers). Profiled with immunoSEQ multiplex PCR; TCRdb holds only in-frame clones, not every one. The sample yields around 150,000 clones, around 81% seen once. Study-wide points: TCR sequences were mostly rare, though some public TCRs occurred in many donors. In a later analysis, V- and J-gene trimming of beta chains associated with a DCLRE1C missense variant, replicated independently. On later analysis, the bulk of CMV-associated TCR beta chains appeared to be HLA-restricted. Most of the TCR beta V segments (in an earlier analysis) were productive either about 87% or about 30% of the time.

The sequence was collected from a woman aged 45-59 years in good health and CMV-seronegative. This chain connects TRBV7-3 to TRBJ2-1, with D uncertain. Specimen: PBMCs. CDR3 residues: CASSFSGKNEQFF. CDR3 nucleotides: TGTGCCAGCAGCTTCTCGGGTAAAAATGAGCAGTTCTTC.